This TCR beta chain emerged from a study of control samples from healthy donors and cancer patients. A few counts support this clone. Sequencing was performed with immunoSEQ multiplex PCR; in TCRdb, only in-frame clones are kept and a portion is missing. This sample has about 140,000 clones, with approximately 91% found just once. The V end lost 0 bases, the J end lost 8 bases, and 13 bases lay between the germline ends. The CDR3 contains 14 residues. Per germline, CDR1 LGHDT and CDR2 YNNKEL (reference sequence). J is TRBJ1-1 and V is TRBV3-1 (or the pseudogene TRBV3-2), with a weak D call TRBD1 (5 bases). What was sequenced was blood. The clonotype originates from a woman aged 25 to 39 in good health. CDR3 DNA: TGTGCCAGCAGCCAAGACTCTGGTGACAGCGAAGCTTTCTTT. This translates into CASSQDSGDSEAFF.